The 30 T cell receptor beta chains reported below all come from one sample, sequenced in a study of CD8 T cells in ankylosing spondylitis. TCRdb recomputed calls from the 5' RACE reads with MiXCR, one row per CDR3 protein. Among a few hundred thousand distinct CDR3 sequences listed, more than 20% were seen once. Material: blood, either unsorted or a sorted T cell fraction (not recorded which). Receptor source: a female donor with ankylosing spondylitis or in good health (not recorded which).

The chain carries TRBV5-1 and TRBJ2-2, with TRBD2 matching 9 bases. CDR1 is SGHRS and CDR2 is YFSETQ in the germline V gene. The CDR3 totals 16 residues. Unmatched junction bases numbered 2, after V lost 0 bases and J lost 2 bases. CDR3 bases: TGCGCCAGCAGCTTGGCTCTAGCGGGAAACACCGGGGAGCTGTTTTTT. This encodes CASSLALAGNTGELFF.

This rearrangement joins TRBV20-1 to TRBJ2-3; tentatively, D is TRBD1 or TRBD2 (6 bases each). Deletions cut 7 bases from V and 3 bases from J, with 14 bases between. The CDR3 is made up of 13 amino acids. Germline loops: CDR1 DFQATT, CDR2 SNEGSKA (reference sequence). CDR3 coding DNA: TGCAGTGTAAGGGGGACTGGGACAGATACGCAGTATTTT. It specifies CSVRGTGTDTQYF.

This clonotype was observed a few times. The chain recombines TRBV7-2 with TRBJ2-7; possibly TRBD2 for D (6 bases). Germline V CDR1 and CDR2: SGHTA, FQGNSA. V was shortened by 5 bases and J by 5 bases, with 19 bases between the two germline ends. This CDR3 comprises 15 residues. CDR3 region: CASSDTGTPADEQYF. CDR3 nucleotides: TGTGCCAGCAGCGACACCGGGACTCCCGCGGACGAGCAGTACTTC.

This chain joins TRBV30 and TRBJ2-7, with D perhaps matching TRBD1 (6 bases). With 7 bases removed from V and 2 bases from J, the gap between germline ends came to 18 bases. CDR1 and CDR2 from the germline V gene are GTSNPN and SVGIG (reference sequence). This CDR3 comprises 14 residues. In DNA form, the CDR3 reads TGTGCCTCGAGAAACCGAGGGGGAGCCTACGAGCAGTACTTC. Translation gives CASRNRGGAYEQYF.

The V and J genes are TRBV7-9 and TRBJ2-1; no clear D gene. Germline-derived CDR1 and CDR2 are SEHNR and FQNEAQ (reference sequence). The CDR3 consists of 17 residues. The V and J ends lost 5 bases and 2 bases respectively, with 19 bases between them. The CDR3 loop reads CASSATYRQGPYNEQFF. CDR3 bases: TGTGCCAGCAGCGCCACCTATCGACAAGGCCCCTACAATGAGCAGTTCTTC.

This chain uses TRBV12-5 with TRBJ2-7; D is unresolved. The CDR3 covers 12 residues. V was cut by 0 bases and J by 7 bases, with 7 bases left in between. Germline-derived CDR1 and CDR2 are LGHNT and FRNRAP. The CDR3 sequence is CASGLVLSEQYF. The CDR3 DNA reads as TGTGCTAGTGGTTTGGTACTGAGTGAGCAGTACTTC.

The chain carries TRBV20-1 and TRBJ1-1; the D is unclear. This CDR3 comprises 11 residues. Per germline, CDR1 DFQATT and CDR2 SNEGSKA (reference sequence). V lost 3 bases and J lost 4, with 6 bases in between. The CDR3 DNA is TGCAGTGCTAGGGGCCCCACTGAAGCTTTCTTT. It specifies CSARGPTEAFF.

This clonotype has just a few counts. The genes are TRBV9 and TRBJ2-6; D ambiguous. Trimming shortened V by 5 bases and J by 3 bases, and 18 bases separated the two germline ends. Germline CDR1 SGDLS, CDR2 YYNGEE. CDR3 size: 17 residues. CDR3: CASSSNTLEYGANVLTF. DNA for the CDR3: TGTGCCAGCAGTTCGAACACGCTAGAATATGGGGCCAACGTCCTGACTTTC.

This clonotype was detected only a few times. This chain links TRBV18 with TRBJ2-1; TRBD1 matches at 7 bases. Losses at the gene ends were 6 bases for V and 9 bases for J; bases not matched to a gene: 14. The CDR3 loop spans 15 amino acids. In germline, CDR1 is KGHSH, CDR2 LQKENI. CDR3 sequence reads: CASSKTGKGASEQFF. Here the CDR3 DNA reads TGTGCCAGCTCCAAGACAGGGAAAGGCGCAAGTGAGCAGTTCTTC. Full variable domain (missing parts from reference TRBV18 and TRBJ2-1): NAGVMQNPRHLVRRRGQEARLRCSPMKGHSHVYWYRQLPEEGLKFMVYLQKENIIDESGMPKERFSAEFPKEGPSILRIQQVVRGDSAAYFCASSKTGKGASEQFFGPGTRLTVL.

There are many counts of this clonotype. This rearrangement joins TRBV12-3 or TRBV12-4 to TRBJ1-1; 9 bases map to TRBD1. This CDR3 is 14 amino acids long. The ends lost 6 bases at V and 2 bases at J; junction bases unmatched: 4. CDR3 sequence reads: CASRRQGDNTEAFF. DNA of the CDR3: TGTGCCAGCAGGCGACAGGGGGATAACACTGAAGCTTTCTTT.

This chain connects TRBV29-1 to TRBJ2-1; D may be TRBD2 (6 bases). The CDR3 is 14 amino acids. Germline V gene data show CDR1 as SQVTM and CDR2 as ANQGSEA. Trimming removed 3 bases at V and 9 bases at J, with 18 bases between. The chain's CDR3 is CSVEEGRGVGEQFF. The CDR3 bases are TGCAGCGTTGAGGAGGGTCGGGGAGTGGGTGAGCAGTTCTTC.

This clonotype occurred many times. The chain combines TRBV5-5 with TRBJ1-2; D unclear. Trimming took 2 bases from V and 0 from J, leaving 11 bases between them. This CDR3 is built from 15 residues. Germline-derived CDR1 and CDR2 are SGHKS and YYEKEE (reference sequence). CDR3 protein: CASSFEQRTNYGYTF. CDR3 nucleotides: TGTGCCAGCAGCTTCGAACAGAGAACTAACTATGGCTACACCTTC.

J is TRBJ2-1 and V is TRBV9; tentatively, D is TRBD2 (5 bases). CDR3 size: 13 residues. V was clipped by 0 bases and J by 13 bases, with 14 bases between them. CDR1 and CDR2 from the germline V gene are SGDLS and YYNGEE. CDR3 coding DNA: TGTGCCAGCAGCGTAGCTACGGGGTCTCTTCAGTTCTTC. It codes for CASSVATGSLQFF. The variable domain in full, completed from reference TRBV9 and TRBJ2-1, reads DSGVTQTPKHLITATGQRVTLRCSPRSGDLSVYWYQQSLDQGLQFLIQYYNGEERAKGNILERFSAQQFPDLHSELNLSSLELGDSALYFCASSVATGSLQFFGPGTRLTVL.

This clonotype has more than one count but fewer than ten. The rearrangement joins TRBV5-1 to TRBJ2-5, with 13 nucleotides matching TRBD2. From germline, CDR1 is SGHRS and CDR2 YFSETQ. This CDR3 contains 17 residues. V trimming: 4 bases; J trimming: 4 bases; junction bases outside the gene matches: 10. CDR3 in amino acids: CASSPTGGTSGTETQYF. CDR3 bases: TGCGCCAGCAGCCCAACCGGGGGGACTAGCGGGACAGAGACCCAGTACTTC. The entire variable domain, with the rest obtained from reference TRBV5-1 and TRBJ2-5, is as follows: KAGVTQTPRYLIKTRGQQVTLSCSPISGHRSVSWYQQTPGQGLQFLFEYFSETQRNKGNFPGRFSGRQFSNSRSEMNVSTLELGDSALYLCASSPTGGTSGTETQYFGPGTRLLVL.

The J gene is TRBJ1-1, the V gene TRBV5-6, with 7 bases that match TRBD1. Germline CDR1 SGHDT, CDR2 YYEEEE. The CDR3 runs to 14 residues. J was trimmed by 0 bases and V by 2 bases; bases with no gene match: 1. Here the CDR3 reads CASSFTGVNTEAFF. CDR3 sequence (DNA): TGTGCCAGCAGCTTTACAGGGGTGAACACTGAAGCTTTCTTT.

The rearrangement joins TRBV20-1 to TRBJ2-7; D possibly corresponds to TRBD1 (6 bases). The CDR3 is made up of 13 amino acids. Germline V gene data show CDR1 as DFQATT and CDR2 as SNEGSKA (reference sequence). Trimming took off 6 bases at V and 3 bases at J, with 15 bases between the two ends. The CDR3 sequence: CSALGAGVYEQYF. In DNA, the CDR3 is TGCAGTGCCCTAGGGGCAGGGGTCTACGAGCAGTACTTC.

This clonotype was observed many times. This chain joins TRBV20-1 and TRBJ2-7; D is possibly TRBD1 (6 bases). The V end lost 5 bases, the J end lost 3 bases, and 17 bases lay between the germline ends. The CDR3 contains 14 residues. Germline V gene lookup returns CDR1 DFQATT and CDR2 SNEGSKA (reference sequence). In DNA, the CDR3 is TGCAGTGCTCTACCGGGACACCGAAACTACGAGCAGTACTTC. Translation gives CSALPGHRNYEQYF.

The chain uses TRBV19 and TRBJ2-1; D unresolved. CDR1 LNHDA and CDR2 SQIVND come from the germline V gene (reference sequence). V lost 7 bases and J 6 bases, leaving 13 bases between the germline ends. This CDR3 has 13 residues. For the CDR3, the DNA is TGTGCCAGTATCGATGAGGTAGCCAATGAGCAGTTCTTC. As protein: CASIDEVANEQFF.

This clonotype occurred many times. The genes are TRBV12-3 or TRBV12-4 and TRBJ1-4, with 10 nucleotides matching TRBD1. V gave up 5 bases and J gave up 6 bases; unmatched junction bases: 3. This CDR3 is built from 14 residues. The CDR3 is CASSPGTGDEKLFF. The DNA for the CDR3 is TGTGCCAGCAGTCCCGGGACAGGGGATGAAAAACTGTTTTTT.

Turning to this clonotype: A read error may produce the germline difference seen at one junction end. CDR3 nucleotide sequence: TGCTGTGCTAGAGATAGACTAGCGGGACACTCCTACAATGAGCAGTTCTTC. Its protein is CCARDRLAGHSYNEQFF. The V gene is TRBV20-1, the J gene TRBJ2-1; TRBD2 matches at 11 bases. The CDR3 contains 17 residues. Germline CDR1 and CDR2: DFQATT and SNEGSKA (reference sequence).

V gene TRBV12-3 or TRBV12-4 combines with J gene TRBJ1-3; D unclear. The V end was cut by 6 bases, the J end by 0 bases, with 9 bases between. The CDR3 extends over 14 amino acids. CDR3 region: CASSPRNSGNTIYF. Written as DNA, the CDR3 is TGTGCCAGCAGCCCACGGAACTCTGGAAACACCATATATTTT.

The rearrangement joins TRBV19 to TRBJ2-1, with 7 bases fitting TRBD2. Germline V gene lookup returns CDR1 LNHDA and CDR2 SQIVND (reference sequence). Trimming removed 3 bases from V and 9 bases from J; junction bases left unmatched: 2. The CDR3 consists of 12 residues. The CDR3 protein is CASSMGLIEQFF. DNA for the CDR3: TGTGCCAGTAGTATGGGACTAATTGAGCAGTTCTTC.

The V call is TRBV2, the J call TRBJ2-5, with 7 bases that match TRBD1. CDR1 and CDR2 from the germline V gene are SNHLY and FYNNEI. The CDR3 loop spans 14 amino acids. The junction had 6 bases not matched to a gene; V was cut back by 7 bases and J by 1 base. CDR3 sequence (DNA): TGTGCCAGCAATCTCCGGGACAGCCAAGAGACCCAGTACTTC. As protein: CASNLRDSQETQYF.

There are a few counts of this clonotype. The V and J genes are TRBV12-3 or TRBV12-4 and TRBJ1-1; no reliable D call. Trimming took off 5 bases at V and 6 bases at J, with 16 bases between the two ends. This CDR3 region has 14 residues. The DNA for the CDR3 is TGTGCCAGCAGTATGGAGGAGAGCTCTCCTGAAGCTTTCTTT. This gives the protein CASSMEESSPEAFF.

This sequence joins TRBV3-1 and TRBJ2-2; D remains unclear. The CDR3 contains 15 residues. Germline lookup yields CDR1 LGHDT and CDR2 YNNKEL (reference sequence). V lost 3 bases to trimming and J lost 7 bases, with 15 bases between them. CDR3 protein: CASSQVISLGGELFF. CDR3 nucleotides: TGTGCCAGCAGCCAGGTCATCTCCTTGGGCGGGGAGCTGTTTTTT.

The chain is built from TRBV6-6 and TRBJ2-1; D is possibly TRBD2 (6 bases). The germline CDR1 and CDR2 sequences are MNHNY and SVGAGI (reference sequence). Trimming shortened V by 4 bases and J by 7 bases, and 8 bases separated the two germline ends. This CDR3 has 12 amino acids. CDR3 coding DNA: TGTGCCAGCAGTTCGAGCGGGAATGAGCAGTTCTTC. It translates to CASSSSGNEQFF.

This sequence joins TRBV12-3 or TRBV12-4 and TRBJ2-1; 9 nucleotides line up with TRBD2. The CDR3 length is 14 residues. The V and J ends lost 3 bases and 6 bases, in that order; junction bases with no gene match: 3. CDR3 loop: CASSLASGTNEQFF. The CDR3 DNA is TGTGCCAGCAGTTTGGCTAGCGGGACCAATGAGCAGTTCTTC.

This clonotype has more than one count but fewer than ten. The chain is built from TRBV6-6 and TRBJ2-7; D gene uncertain. Between the trimmed V and J ends, which lost 2 bases and 3 bases, there was a span of 8 bases. This CDR3 contains 13 residues. From germline, CDR1 is MNHNY and CDR2 SVGAGI (reference sequence). The CDR3 loop is CASSYVAFYEQYF. Here the CDR3 DNA reads TGTGCCAGCAGTTACGTGGCGTTCTACGAGCAGTACTTC.

V usage is TRBV21-1 and J usage is TRBJ1-1. TRBV21-1 is described as a pseudogene. The CDR3 is made up of 15 amino acids. The CDR3: CASTEVEVENTEAFF. CDR3 in DNA: TGTGCCAGCACGGAAGTTGAAGTGGAGAACACTGAAGCTTTCTTT.

This clonotype has a handful of counts. This chain connects TRBV12-3 or TRBV12-4 to TRBJ2-3; the match to TRBD2 covers 9 bases. V gave up 3 bases and J gave up 3 bases; unmatched junction bases: 19. CDR3 size: 20 residues. CDR3 sequence: CASSFWATWREGLETDTQYF. CDR3 sequence (DNA): TGTGCCAGCAGTTTTTGGGCCACATGGCGGGAGGGCCTTGAGACAGATACGCAGTATTTT.